The 27 T cell receptor beta chains below come from one sample, sequenced in a study of HIV-infected patients and healthy controls. Alpha and beta constant-region primers primed reverse transcription of about 500 ng RNA. Each of the alpha and beta chains got its own library through chain-specific third strand synthesis with indices. TCRdb independently ran MiXCR on the 5' RACE reads; one entry per CDR3 protein. The sample has 4,000 to 4,500 distinct CDR3 sequences; roughly 8% are singletons. Roughly three months, about 14 weeks, into antiretroviral therapy, follow-up blood was collected. The repertoire came from unfractionated whole blood and reflected all unsorted peripheral T cells. Sequencing was performed on blood, taken during antiretroviral therapy. Receptors were obtained from an adult with HIV infection.

This clonotype rates as medium-sized. The chain recombines TRBV20-1 with TRBJ1-1; D is possibly TRBD1 (6 bases). The ends were cut back, 6 bases at V and 4 bases at J, with 21 bases in the middle. The CDR3 runs to 15 residues. Per germline, CDR1 DFQATT and CDR2 SNEGSKA (reference sequence). The CDR3 coding sequence is TGCAGTGCCCCGAGCGCGGAAACAGGGATCACTGAAGCTTTCTTT. This sequence encodes CSAPSAETGITEAFF.

The rearrangement joins TRBV20-1 to TRBJ1-3, with D perhaps matching TRBD1 (5 bases). There are 15 residues in the CDR3. Germline V gene data show CDR1 as DFQATT and CDR2 as SNEGSKA (reference sequence). Trimming shortened V by 3 bases and J by 2 bases, and 14 bases separated the two germline ends. CDR3 protein: CSARGNLGPGNTIYF. CDR3 sequence (DNA): TGCAGTGCTAGGGGCAATTTGGGACCTGGAAACACCATATATTTT.

The table lists this clonotype with a count of one. This chain links TRBV11-2 with TRBJ1-1; D unresolved. Trimming shortened V by 5 bases and J by 5 bases, and 9 bases separated the two germline ends. The CDR3 contains 12 residues. Germline CDR1 reads SGHAT; CDR2 reads FQNNGV. Here the CDR3 DNA reads TGTGCCAGCAGCCCCCTCGGGACTGAAGCTTTCTTT. The encoded protein is CASSPLGTEAFF. The variable domain in full, completed from reference TRBV11-2 and TRBJ1-1, reads EAGVAQSPRYKIIEKRQSVAFWCNPISGHATLYWYQQILGQGPKLLIQFQNNGVVDDSQLPKDRFSAERLKGVDSTLKIQPAKLEDSAVYLCASSPLGTEAFFGQGTRLTVV.

By sample fraction, this clonotype is medium-sized. The chain has TRBV29-1 and TRBJ2-7; maybe TRBD1 (5 bases). The CDR3 sequence is 13 residues long. Germline V gives CDR1 SQVTM, CDR2 ANQGSEA. Trimming took off 4 bases at V and 6 bases at J, with 16 bases between the two ends. CDR3 sequence: CSVAPLTETEQYF. In nucleotides, the CDR3 is TGCAGCGTTGCCCCACTGACAGAGACCGAGCAGTACTTC.

This clonotype showed up many times. The chain is built from TRBV12-3 or TRBV12-4 and TRBJ2-1; maybe TRBD2 (5 bases). The CDR3 has 13 residues. V dropped 8 bases and J dropped 1 base, with 9 bases sitting between them. As DNA, the CDR3 is TGTGCCAGCTGGCGGAGGTCCTACAATGAGCAGTTCTTC. This sequence encodes CASWRRSYNEQFF.

There are many counts of this clonotype. The chain recombines TRBV6-6 with TRBJ2-2; D is ambiguous. CDR1 is MNHNY, CDR2 SVGAGI, per germline (reference sequence). Deletions cut 0 bases from V and 7 bases from J, with 6 bases between. CDR3 length equals 13 residues. The CDR3: CASSYSMGGELFF. CDR3 sequence (DNA): TGTGCCAGCAGTTACTCGATGGGCGGGGAGCTGTTTTTT.

This clonotype is termed medium-sized (0.01 to 0.1%). The CDR3 reads CASAGVSDDTQYF. The CDR3 DNA reads TGTGCCTCCGCAGGCGTGAGTGACGATACGCAGTATTTT. The V call is TRBV10-3, the J call TRBJ2-3; the D is unclear. Trimming stripped 11 bases from V and 6 bases from J, with 18 bases between. The CDR3 runs to 13 residues. CDR1 and CDR2 (germline): ENHRY, SYGVKD.

This clonotype was seen ten or more times. One end of the junction varies from germline; a read error may be responsible. The genes are TRBV7-7 and TRBJ2-7, with 8 positions matching TRBD2. The germline V gene has CDR1 SSHAT and CDR2 FNYEAQ (reference sequence). The CDR3 runs 15 residues. This chain's CDR3 is CASSPGGGLIYEQYF. The CDR3 DNA reads as TGTGCTAGCAGCCCGGGAGGGGGGCTCATCTACGAGCAGTACTTC.

This clonotype was detected ten times or more. The V call is TRBV19, the J call TRBJ1-5; D uncertain. Germline-derived CDR1 and CDR2 are LNHDA and SQIVND (reference sequence). CDR3 length: 13 amino acids. The germline V and J ends were trimmed by 6 bases and 5 bases, with 11 bases remaining between them. CDR3 sequence reads: CASSPDGDQPQHF. CDR3 in DNA: TGTGCCAGTAGCCCCGATGGGGATCAGCCCCAGCATTTT.

This clonotype has ten or more counts. This chain links TRBV21-1 with TRBJ2-4; the DNA was not used to check the table's D call, TRBD1. TRBV21-1 is noted as a pseudogene. The CDR3 has 16 amino acids. The CDR3 bases are TGTGCCAGCAGCATCCGGGACAGGGACGCCAAAAACATTCAGTACTTC. This sequence encodes CASSIRDRDAKNIQYF.

The chain couples TRBV20-1 to TRBJ1-5; no firm D call. This CDR3 is 13 amino acids long. V was cut by 0 bases and J by 4 bases, with 7 bases left in between. The V gene's germline CDR1 is DFQATT and CDR2 SNEGSKA (reference sequence). The DNA of the CDR3 is TGCAGTGCTAGAGAACGTGGGAATCAGCCCCAGCATTTT. This gives the protein CSARERGNQPQHF.

This clonotype is labeled as medium-sized (0.01 to 0.1%). V gene TRBV6-4 combines with J gene TRBJ1-2; the D gene is possibly TRBD1 (5 bases). CDR1 is MRHNA and CDR2 is SNTAGT in the germline V gene. Trimming removed 8 bases from V and 5 bases from J, with 21 bases in between. This CDR3 region has 15 residues. The CDR3 sequence: CASAPDDRNFYGYTF. As DNA, the CDR3 is TGTGCCAGCGCACCGGACGACAGAAATTTTTATGGCTACACCTTC.

The rearrangement joins TRBV6-2 or TRBV6-3 to TRBJ1-5; a weak D match, TRBD1 (5 bases). V was shortened by 2 bases and J by 7 bases, with 12 bases between the two germline ends. The CDR3 consists of 14 residues. Germline CDR1 reads MNHEY; CDR2 reads SVGEGT. CDR3 coding DNA: TGTGCCAGCAGTTACGGGACGGTCGACCAGCCCCAGCATTTT. Encoded protein: CASSYGTVDQPQHF.

The chain uses TRBV4-3 and TRBJ2-7, with a weak D call TRBD1 (5 bases). The CDR3 spans 13 residues. V shed 4 bases and J shed 4 bases, with 11 bases lying between them. Germline CDR1 reads LGHNA; CDR2 reads YSLEER. CDR3 DNA sequence: TGCGCCAGCAGCCCCAGGGCTGGATACGAGCAGTACTTC. It translates to CASSPRAGYEQYF.

The genes are TRBV28 and TRBJ2-1; D uncertain. The ends were cut back, 6 bases at V and 0 bases at J, with 15 bases in the middle. CDR3 length equals 16 residues. The germline V gene has CDR1 MDHEN and CDR2 SYDVKM. The CDR3 nucleotides read TGTGCCAGCAGCACAATCGTAATTAGCTCCTACAATGAGCAGTTCTTC. Translating gives CASSTIVISSYNEQFF.

This clonotype has a count of ten or more. The V call is TRBV5-1, the J call TRBJ2-5; D call uncertain. Germline V gene lookup returns CDR1 SGHRS and CDR2 YFSETQ. CDR3 length equals 11 residues. Trimming took 0 bases from V and 3 from J, leaving 0 bases between them. This chain's CDR3 is CASSLEETQYF. The CDR3 coding sequence is TGCGCCAGCAGCTTGGAAGAGACCCAGTACTTC. The full variable domain, in which reference TRBV5-1 and TRBJ2-5 provide the parts outside the CDR3, is KAGVTQTPRYLIKTRGQQVTLSCSPISGHRSVSWYQQTPGQGLQFLFEYFSETQRNKGNFPGRFSGRQFSNSRSEMNVSTLELGDSALYLCASSLEETQYFGPGTRLLVL.

The chain couples TRBV20-1 to TRBJ2-7, with 8 bases lining up with TRBD2. Germline V gives CDR1 DFQATT, CDR2 SNEGSKA (reference sequence). CDR3 size: 15 residues. V shed 0 bases and J 3 bases; nucleotides not matched to a gene: 7. CDR3 loop: CSARDPVGGDYEQYF. The CDR3 DNA sequence: TGCAGTGCTAGAGATCCGGTCGGGGGGGACTACGAGCAGTACTTC.

This clonotype qualifies as medium-sized. The chain employs TRBV5-1 and TRBJ2-1, with a possible D match to TRBD1 (6 bases). The length of the CDR3 is 16 residues. Deletions cut 0 bases from V and 1 base from J, with 11 bases between. The germline gives CDR1 SGHRS, CDR2 YFSETQ. CDR3 nucleotide sequence: TGCGCCAGCAGCTTGGGGGTCAGGGGATCCTACAATGAGCAGTTCTTC. This gives the protein CASSLGVRGSYNEQFF.

By sample share, this clonotype is medium-sized. The gene calls are TRBV19 and TRBJ2-1; the match to TRBD2 covers 8 bases. V was pared by 8 bases and J by 4 bases, with 4 bases of the junction left unmatched. CDR3 length equals 13 residues. The V gene's germline CDR1 is LNHDA and CDR2 SQIVND (reference sequence). CDR3 coding DNA: TGTGCCAGTCGGGGGGGGACGTACAATGAGCAGTTCTTC. This gives the protein CASRGGTYNEQFF.

A word on this clonotype: An end of the junction does not agree with germline; a read error may underlie this. The rearrangement joins TRBV19 to TRBJ1-5, with unresolved D. This CDR3 is built from 15 residues. From germline, CDR1 is LNHDA and CDR2 SQIVND (reference sequence). CDR3: CASSIADFVLQPQHF. The CDR3 DNA reads TGTGCCAGCAGTATAGCGGACTTTGTTTTACAGCCCCAGCATTTT.

This clonotype was picked up many times. The chain employs TRBV5-1 and TRBJ2-3; D might be TRBD2 (5 bases). CDR1 and CDR2 (germline): SGHRS, YFSETQ. This CDR3 spans 18 amino acids. V lost 2 bases to trimming and J lost 4 bases, with 23 bases between them. CDR3 DNA: TGCGCCAGCAGCTTAGGAACTAGGCAAGGTTACGTCGCAGATACGCAGTATTTT. Translation: CASSLGTRQGYVADTQYF.

The sample holds many counts of this clonotype. This chain uses TRBV7-6 with TRBJ2-7, with D tentatively TRBD1 (6 bases). CDR1 and CDR2 from the germline V gene are SGHVS and FNYEAQ. This CDR3 contains 14 residues. The V end lost 0 bases, the J end lost 7 bases, and 13 bases lay between the germline ends. CDR3 sequence (DNA): TGTGCCAGCAGCTTAGCGACAGGCAATATGGAGCAGTACTTC. This codes for CASSLATGNMEQYF.

This clonotype was counted at least ten times. The chain recombines TRBV3-1 with TRBJ2-5; unclear D gene. V was pared by 4 bases and J by 5 bases, with 17 bases between. The CDR3 contains 15 residues. CDR1 LGHDT and CDR2 YNNKEL come from the germline V gene (reference sequence). The CDR3 region is CASSPHDPVGETQYF. The CDR3 DNA reads TGTGCCAGCAGCCCACACGACCCGGTCGGGGAGACCCAGTACTTC.

In this sample, this clonotype is medium-sized. The V and J genes are TRBV6-2 or TRBV6-3 and TRBJ2-1; D gene ambiguous. The CDR3 has 15 residues. Trimming shortened V by 0 bases and J by 7 bases, and 13 bases separated the two germline ends. Germline lookup yields CDR1 MNHEY and CDR2 SVGEGT. The CDR3 DNA is TGTGCCAGCAGTTACTCCCCAGCCGCTTGGAATGAGCAGTTCTTC. It encodes CASSYSPAAWNEQFF.

This clonotype was picked up a small number of times. V gene TRBV29-1 combines with J gene TRBJ1-1; D unresolved. The CDR3 is 11 amino acids. V was trimmed by 5 bases and J by 4 bases, leaving 8 bases between them. Germline lookup yields CDR1 SQVTM and CDR2 ANQGSEA. For the CDR3, the DNA is TGCAGCGTTCTTCTTCGCACTGAAGCTTTCTTT. This gives the protein CSVLLRTEAFF.

This clonotype was observed many times. The chain combines TRBV5-1 with TRBJ2-7; D may match TRBD1 or TRBD2 (5 bases each). Trimming cost V 1 base and J 5 bases, with 16 bases left between them. Germline lookup yields CDR1 SGHRS and CDR2 YFSETQ. The CDR3 is 15 amino acids. In DNA, the CDR3 is TGCGCCAGCAGCTTGAGCTGGGGGTCTGGGAACGAGCAGTACTTC. This codes for CASSLSWGSGNEQYF.

Within the sample, this clonotype is medium-sized. The gene calls are TRBV12-3 or TRBV12-4 and TRBJ2-3, with D hard to call. Trimming left V 4 bases short and J 3 bases short, with 5 bases between. The CDR3 contains 12 residues. The CDR3 coding sequence is TGTGCCAGCAGTTGGTATACAGATACGCAGTATTTT. Protein product: CASSWYTDTQYF.